This T cell receptor beta chain was identified in a study of T cells in Graves' hyperthyroidism and ophthalmopathy. PBMCs were derived from about 10 ml fresh peripheral blood. The table lists this clonotype with many counts. Its specificity is unknown. This CDR3 contains 13 residues. Germline V gene sequence: CDR1 ENHRY, CDR2 SYGVKD. The germline V and J ends were trimmed by 2 bases and 6 bases, with 10 bases remaining between them. Whole-study findings and limits: In simple terms, a model built on 13 V-J features told ophthalmopathy apart from stable hyperthyroidism.

RNA transcripts provided the source from which TCR beta CDR3 regions were amplified. First-round RT-PCR of the TCR CDR3 relied on the HTBI primer set. TCRdb redid the calling of the multiplex PCR reads with MiXCR, one entry per CDR3 protein. The sample has about 480,000 distinct CDR3 sequences; approximately 25% are singletons. The receptor's source is a woman aged 30 to 39 with Graves' ophthalmopathy. The chain recombines TRBV10-3 with TRBJ1-1; D unclear. Sequencing was performed on blood. CDR3 in amino acids: CAISESMESEAFF. Here the CDR3 DNA reads TGTGCCATCAGTGAGAGTATGGAATCTGAAGCTTTCTTT.